This T cell receptor beta chain derives from a study of blood T cell repertoires in COVID-19. The protocol was immunoSEQ multiplex PCR, while the TCRdb copy is restricted to in-frame clones and leaves out a portion. Altogether about 130,000 clones are present, more than 75% being singletons, with the ten largest covering 9.5% to 12%. CDR3 length equals 14 residues. Germline assignment: CDR1 MNHEY and CDR2 SVGAGI. The ends lost 6 bases at V and 7 bases at J; junction bases unmatched: 3. This TCR derives from a woman in her 70s with COVID-19, enrolled during active disease. The chain uses TRBV6-5 and TRBJ2-1, with 13 bases matching TRBD2. The sample consisted of peripheral blood. CDR3 nucleotides: TGTGCCAGCAGGGGACTAGCGGGGATGAATGAGCAGTTCTTC. It encodes CASRGLAGMNEQFF.